This T cell receptor (beta chain) stems from a study of shared clonotypes between healthy human individuals. This table comes from immunoSEQ multiplex PCR, and its TCRdb copy is limited to in-frame clones, with some not included. The sample lists more than 2,000,000 clones, more than 80% occurring once. Concerning this clone itself: Antigen: not known.

Study conclusions and caveats: As a rule, naive subsets had a larger estimated richness than memory subsets.

Recent vaccinations or acute infections were absent in the healthy HIV-negative adult donors. With 1 base removed from V and 0 bases from J, the gap between germline ends came to 7 bases. In germline, CDR1 is MNHNY, CDR2 SVGAGI (reference sequence). The CDR3 runs to 16 residues. This chain uses TRBV6-6 with TRBJ2-6; D uncertain. The sequenced material came from naive CD4+ T cells from PBMCs. Subset given: CD45RA+ positively selected. This TCR derives from a man younger than 35 in good health. Some clones in this sample may be carry-over from other donors' samples. The CDR3 loop is CASSYYISSGANVLTF. CDR3 sequence (DNA): TGTGCCAGCAGTTACTATATAAGCTCTGGGGCCAACGTCCTGACTTTC.